Ten or more counts support the clone carrying this T cell receptor (beta chain). Antigen specificity is unknown. CDR1 and CDR2 (germline): MNHNS, SASEGT. Trimming removed 7 bases from V and 4 bases from J, with 8 bases in between. The CDR3 has 12 residues. Sequencing was performed with immunoSEQ multiplex PCR; in TCRdb, only in-frame clones are kept and a portion is missing. Among 1 million to 1.3 million clones listed, approximately 80% were seen once. The data belong to a study of shared clonotypes between healthy human individuals. Overall study findings and caveats: Clonotypes that were shared across a handful of donors made up 4% to 6% of naive CD4 clonotypes.

This TCR was sampled from a man between 18 and 29 years old in good health. Some clones in this sample may be carry-over from other donors' samples. The material sequenced was memory CD4+ T cells from PBMCs. Regarding subset: CD45RA-negative fraction. The chain joins TRBV6-1 to TRBJ1-5; D not resolved. In DNA, the CDR3 is TGTGCCAGCACCACGGGGAATCAGCCCCAGCATTTT. Its protein is CASTTGNQPQHF.